A selection of T cell receptor beta chains follows, all from one sample in a study of blood T cell repertoires in COVID-19. Assay: immunoSEQ multiplex PCR; the TCRdb copy retains only in-frame clones and omits some. The sample comprises 120,000 to 150,000 clones, 85% to 90% of which are singletons, and about 2.5% rests with the top ten. Sequenced material: peripheral blood. The source is a human donor in a cohort sampled during active COVID-19. The conserved cysteine and the conserved F or W are not part of the CDR3 here.

V,J,CDR3
TRBV7-2,TRBJ2-1,ASSLLAGTVFNEQF
TRBV3-1/TRBV3-2,TRBJ1-4,ASSRDRGGEKLF
TRBV5-1,TRBJ2-7,ASSPGLADEQY
TRBV7-9,TRBJ1-5,ASSLGPPGPVSQH
TRBV9,TRBJ2-3,ASSVESGGASDTQY
TRBV7-3,TRBJ2-2,ASSLGRGGTGELF
TRBV5-8,TRBJ2-5,ASSLATGRETQY
TRBV4-1,TRBJ2-5,ASSQGGNQETQY
TRBV7-9,TRBJ1-5,ASSFGTGGTPQH
TRBV7-8,TRBJ2-5,ASSGGRRGETQY
TRBV28,TRBJ1-6,ASSPTGPAGNSPLH
TRBV21-1,TRBJ2-6,ASSNRDRSGSGANVLT
TRBV2,TRBJ1-5,ASSDRTASNQPQH
TRBV6-5,TRBJ2-1,ASSRIQGADNEQF
TRBV2,TRBJ1-4,ASSEWSRSNEKLF
TRBV5-4,TRBJ1-3,ASSWTGGNTIY
TRBV5-1,TRBJ2-1,ASREWGGNEQF
TRBV2,TRBJ2-1,ASNLQGEVYNEQF
TRBV7-8,TRBJ2-3,ASSRVSLAGSTDTQY
TRBV29-1,TRBJ2-1,SVGNRGQYNEQF
TRBV24-1,TRBJ1-1,ATAGSGTEAF
TRBV18,TRBJ1-5,ASSPIGQGGFDQPQH
TRBV7-9,TRBJ1-1,ASSFTGVMNTEAF
TRBV29-1,TRBJ1-1,SVGTGKEKAF
TRBV3-1/TRBV3-2,TRBJ1-4,ASTGLGGEKLF
TRBV6-6,TRBJ2-7,ASSYSSGESPYEQY
TRBV7-2,TRBJ2-1,ASSLQSGRPSSYNEQF
TRBV4-2,TRBJ2-3,ASSQRWTGATDTQY
TRBV6-5,TRBJ2-1,ASRAVSGSFGEQF
TRBV9,TRBJ2-1,ASSPRQEPLWNEQF
TRBV11-1,TRBJ2-2,ASSRDRSNTGELF
TRBV4-1,TRBJ2-5,ASSQDIASGYRGETQY
TRBV11-3,TRBJ2-2,ASSQASGRAVGELF
TRBV7-2,TRBJ2-7,ASSLGLPFEQY
TRBV4-3,TRBJ2-7,ASSPGLANEQY
TRBV12-5,TRBJ1-2,ASGPYRGVGYGYT
TRBV19,TRBJ2-5,ASSIDRGRIETQY
TRBV7-9,TRBJ2-1,ASSYGQGNGNEQF
TRBV5-4,TRBJ2-3,ASSRSSTDTQY
TRBV6-2/TRBV6-3,TRBJ2-7,ASSYRDSSYEQY
TRBV28,TRBJ2-7,ASRAGGLAGSYEQY
TRBV19,TRBJ2-1,ASKQGAYNEQF
TRBV7-9,TRBJ2-2,ASSSRRTGRTGELF
TRBV6-2/TRBV6-3,TRBJ2-7,ASSYDRDNPYEQY
TRBV3-1/TRBV3-2,TRBJ2-3,ASSQYSIAGGHTDTQY
TRBV11-2,TRBJ2-2,ASSGRLAQPELF
TRBV27,TRBJ2-3,ASSPQQGTLRDTQY
TRBV27,TRBJ2-5,ASGAGQETQY
TRBV15,TRBJ2-5,ATSHRPGGEETQY
TRBV5-6,TRBJ1-2,ASSFGRRNGYT
TRBV5-4,TRBJ2-5,ASSRDRGQETQY
TRBV6-5,TRBJ1-6,ASSSPGQGTSPLH
TRBV30,TRBJ1-6,AWDRGRAMSSYNSPLH